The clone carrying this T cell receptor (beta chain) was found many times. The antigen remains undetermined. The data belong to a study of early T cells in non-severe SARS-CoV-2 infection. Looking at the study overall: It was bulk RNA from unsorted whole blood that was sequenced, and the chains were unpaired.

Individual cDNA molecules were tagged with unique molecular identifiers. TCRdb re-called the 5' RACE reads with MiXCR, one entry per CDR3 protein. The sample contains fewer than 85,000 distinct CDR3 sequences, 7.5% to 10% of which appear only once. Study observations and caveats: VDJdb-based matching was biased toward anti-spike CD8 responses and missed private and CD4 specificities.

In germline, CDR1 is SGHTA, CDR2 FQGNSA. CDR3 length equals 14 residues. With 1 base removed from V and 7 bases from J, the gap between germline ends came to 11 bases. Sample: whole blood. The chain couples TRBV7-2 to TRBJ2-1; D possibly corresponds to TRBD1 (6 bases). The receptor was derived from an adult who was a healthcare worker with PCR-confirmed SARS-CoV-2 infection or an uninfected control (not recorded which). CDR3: CASSLDRAPNEQFF. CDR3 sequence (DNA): TGTGCCAGCAGCTTAGACAGGGCCCCAAATGAGCAGTTCTTC.